What follows describes a single TCR beta chain. A read error may explain this, as a much larger clone is one base away. These data originate in a study of blood T cell repertoires in COVID-19. Background on the study: Some COVID-19 samples were acute and others convalescent; all came from the United States, Italy and Spain.

Living in about two dozen US areas, the participants were between 18 and 89 years of age. Assay used: immunoSEQ multiplex PCR; TCRdb lists only in-frame clones, some missing. The sample gives fewer than 200,000 clones, under 90% of which show up once; less than 15% is in the top ten. With V trimmed by 3 bases and J by 0 bases, 1 base remained unmatched. The CDR3 consists of 15 residues. The germline V gene encodes CDR1 LNHDA and CDR2 SQIVND (reference sequence). Source material: PBMCs or T cells enriched from blood (not recorded which). V gene TRBV19 combines with J gene TRBJ1-3, with TRBD1 identical over 8 bases. This clonotype was obtained from a man aged 45-65 years who had recovered from COVID-19. The CDR3 spells CASSMGQASGNTIYF. The CDR3 DNA follows: TGTGCCAGTAGTATGGGACAGGCCTCTGGAAACACCATATATTTT.